What follows are 20 T cell receptor beta chains derived from one specimen sequenced in a study of T cell changes during pregnancy in multiple sclerosis. Profiled with immunoSEQ multiplex PCR; TCRdb holds only in-frame clones, not every one. The sample has fewer than 90,000 clones, just under 95% seen once. The sample consisted of peripheral blood, taken in the first trimester of pregnancy. The receptors come from a female donor with multiple sclerosis, enrolled in a pregnancy study.

The CDR3 DNA is TGTGCCAGCAGTCCGACAGGCTACCAAGAGACCCAGTACTTC. It translates to CASSPTGYQETQYF. The V gene is TRBV6-5, the J gene TRBJ2-5; D is possibly TRBD1 (6 bases). CDR3 length: 14 amino acids. Germline CDR1 reads MNHEY; CDR2 reads SVGAGI. V lost 5 bases and J 0 bases, leaving 10 bases between the germline ends.

This sequence joins TRBV9 and TRBJ2-2, with 9 bases matching TRBD2. The CDR3 loop spans 15 amino acids. Trimming cost V 4 bases and J 3 bases; bases outside gene matches: 4. The germline CDR1 and CDR2 sequences are SGDLS and YYNGEE. CDR3 nucleotides: TGTGCCAGCAGCCCGGGACTAGCCTACACCGGGGAGCTGTTTTTT. It translates to CASSPGLAYTGELFF.

V and J are TRBV28 and TRBJ1-3; D remains unclear. This CDR3 comprises 15 residues. V lost 6 bases and J lost 1, with 13 bases in between. The V gene's germline CDR1 is MDHEN and CDR2 SYDVKM. CDR3 nucleotides: TGTGCCAGCAGCCGGGGAGGAAGGTCTGGAAACACCATATATTTT. Its translation is CASSRGGRSGNTIYF.

The V call is TRBV27, the J call TRBJ1-1, with 7 bases fitting TRBD1. There are 14 residues in the CDR3. With V trimmed by 5 bases and J by 6 bases, 9 bases remained unmatched. Germline CDR1 is MNHEY and CDR2 is SMNVEV (reference sequence). DNA for the CDR3: TGTGCCAGCAGTGTCCTGACAGGGAGCGCTGAAGCTTTCTTT. This sequence encodes CASSVLTGSAEAFF.

This clone was detected only once. The V call is TRBV6-7, the J call TRBJ2-6; D is unresolved. TRBV6-7 counts as an open reading frame of uncertain function. V was shortened by 8 bases and J by 0 bases, with 11 bases between the two germline ends. CDR3 length: 15 amino acids. In DNA, the CDR3 is TGTGCCAGCCTTAACGGTCACTCTGGGGCCAACGTCCTGACTTTC. Its protein is CASLNGHSGANVLTF.

V usage is TRBV6-5 and J usage is TRBJ2-7; 12 bases align to TRBD2. Germline loops: CDR1 MNHEY, CDR2 SVGAGI. V trimming: 2 bases; J trimming: 4 bases; junction bases outside the gene matches: 6. The CDR3 length is 16 residues. This chain's CDR3 is CASSYPTSGGGYEQYF. In nucleotides, the CDR3 is TGTGCCAGCAGTTACCCGACTAGCGGGGGTGGGTACGAGCAGTACTTC.

The chain links TRBV20-1 to TRBJ2-2; 8 bases agree with TRBD2. The CDR3 runs to 11 residues. Germline V CDR1 and CDR2: DFQATT, SNEGSKA (reference sequence). In DNA, the CDR3 is TGCAACGGGGGGGAGACCGGGGAGCTGTTTTTT. Protein product: CNGGETGELFF.

This chain joins TRBV28 and TRBJ1-2, with 10 bases aligning to TRBD1. Trimming at V came to 5 bases and at J to 7 bases, leaving 7 bases not matched to a gene. From germline, CDR1 is MDHEN and CDR2 SYDVKM. CDR3 size: 14 residues. CDR3 sequence: CASSQPGQGPGYTF. CDR3 in DNA: TGTGCCAGCAGTCAACCGGGACAGGGGCCTGGCTACACCTTC.

CDR3 loop: CASSPGQGGGETQYF. The DNA for the CDR3 is TGTGCCAGCAGCCCCGGACAGGGGGGAGGAGAGACCCAGTACTTC. The J gene is TRBJ2-5, the V gene TRBV21-1; the D call in the table, TRBD1, was not verified against the DNA. TRBV21-1 represents a pseudogene. CDR3 length: 15 residues.

The chain links TRBV19 to TRBJ2-3; D not certain. V lost 4 bases to trimming and J lost 3 bases, with 8 bases between them. Germline assignment: CDR1 LNHDA and CDR2 SQIVND (reference sequence). The length of the CDR3 is 13 residues. The CDR3 is CASSTFGTDTQYF. CDR3 nucleotides: TGTGCCAGTAGTACCTTCGGGACAGATACGCAGTATTTT.

The chain carries TRBV21-1 and TRBJ2-1; the D segment call TRBD2 is taken from the table without a DNA check. TRBV21-1 is a pseudogene locus. The CDR3 totals 17 residues. The CDR3 spells CASSFPGLADSYNEQFF. Written as DNA, the CDR3 is TGTGCCAGCAGCTTTCCGGGACTAGCGGACTCCTACAATGAGCAGTTCTTC.

The chain joins TRBV5-5 to TRBJ1-4; a possible D gene is TRBD1 (6 bases). The V gene's germline CDR1 is SGHKS and CDR2 YYEKEE (reference sequence). Deletions cut 0 bases from V and 2 bases from J, with 11 bases between. The CDR3 sequence is 16 residues long. For the CDR3, the DNA is TGTGCCAGCAGCTTGGCGTTACAGGGCACTAATGAAAAACTGTTTTTT. Protein product: CASSLALQGTNEKLFF.

In regard to this clone: The junction departs from germline at one end; a sequencing error may be responsible. This chain links TRBV7-9 with TRBJ2-7, with 10 positions matching TRBD2. Germline CDR1 is SEHNR and CDR2 is FQNEAQ (reference sequence). The CDR3 has 13 amino acids. The CDR3: CASTSGGGREHYF. The CDR3 DNA reads as TGTGCCAGCACAAGCGGGGGGGGTCGGGAGCACTACTTC. The full variable domain, with the rest looked up from reference TRBV7-9 and TRBJ2-7, is DTGVSQNPRHKITKRGQNVTFRCDPISEHNRLYWYRQTLGQGPEFLTYFQNEAQLEKSRLLSDRFSAERPKGSFSTLEIQRTEQGDSAMYLCASTSGGGREHYFGPGTRLTVT.

The chain employs TRBV11-3 and TRBJ2-1; D is possibly TRBD2 (5 bases). CDR3 length: 14 amino acids. In germline, CDR1 is SGHNT, CDR2 YENEEA. The V and J ends lost 4 bases and 5 bases respectively, with 12 bases between them. CDR3 DNA sequence: TGTGCCAGCAGCTCTTATGAGGGTAACAATGAGCAGTTCTTC. It encodes CASSSYEGNNEQFF. The variable domain in full, with the rest retrieved from reference TRBV11-3 and TRBJ2-1, is EAGVVQSPRYKIIEKKQPVAFWCNPISGHNTLYWYLQNLGQGPELLIRYENEEAVDDSQLPKDRFSAERLKGVDSTLKIQPAELGDSAVYLCASSSYEGNNEQFFGPGTRLTVL.

This chain connects TRBV28 to TRBJ2-7; D unresolved. V was clipped by 4 bases and J by 2 bases, with 6 bases between them. Germline loops: CDR1 MDHEN, CDR2 SYDVKM. The CDR3 is 12 residues long. The CDR3 loop is CASSSYPYEQYF. CDR3 coding DNA: TGTGCCAGCAGTTCCTATCCCTACGAGCAGTACTTC.

The chain uses TRBV5-1 and TRBJ1-1; D gene uncertain. CDR1 is SGHRS and CDR2 is YFSETQ in the germline V gene. This CDR3 region has 14 residues. V lost 4 bases and J lost 1, with 11 bases in between. CDR3 coding DNA: TGCGCCAGCAGCGTAACAAATACGAACACTGAAGCTTTCTTT. As protein: CASSVTNTNTEAFF.

The chain recombines TRBV19 with TRBJ1-5; 8 bases map to TRBD1. The CDR3 runs 14 residues. Germline assignment: CDR1 LNHDA and CDR2 SQIVND (reference sequence). Trimming removed 6 bases from V and 4 bases from J; junction bases left unmatched: 5. In DNA form, the CDR3 reads TGTGCCAGTAGGAAGGACAGGGAGAATCAGCCCCAGCATTTT. As protein: CASRKDRENQPQHF.

DNA for the CDR3: TGTGCCAGCAGTTCTGACGGGACAACCTACAATGAGCAGTTCTTC. Protein sequence: CASSSDGTTYNEQFF. The V and J genes are TRBV6-6 and TRBJ2-1, with a tentative D call TRBD1 (6 bases). The V end was cut by 4 bases, the J end by 2 bases, with 12 bases between. The CDR3 has 15 amino acids. Germline-derived CDR1 and CDR2 are MNHNY and SVGAGI (reference sequence).

The chain links TRBV29-1 to TRBJ1-3, with a tentative D call TRBD1 (5 bases). CDR3 length: 15 residues. Trimming cost V 1 base and J 4 bases, with 14 bases left between them. From germline, CDR1 is SQVTM and CDR2 ANQGSEA. CDR3 sequence reads: CSVEVEQGGGNTIYF. The CDR3 region has the DNA TGCAGCGTTGAAGTTGAGCAGGGTGGCGGAAACACCATATATTTT.

V is TRBV7-3 and J is TRBJ2-1; TRBD1 might be the D (5 bases). The V gene's germline CDR1 is SGHTA and CDR2 FQGTGA. V dropped 5 bases and J dropped 6 bases, with 17 bases sitting between them. This CDR3 has 15 amino acids. CDR3 sequence (DNA): TGTGCCAGCAGCAGGACAAGGGGTACAGTCAATGAGCAGTTCTTC. This gives the protein CASSRTRGTVNEQFF.